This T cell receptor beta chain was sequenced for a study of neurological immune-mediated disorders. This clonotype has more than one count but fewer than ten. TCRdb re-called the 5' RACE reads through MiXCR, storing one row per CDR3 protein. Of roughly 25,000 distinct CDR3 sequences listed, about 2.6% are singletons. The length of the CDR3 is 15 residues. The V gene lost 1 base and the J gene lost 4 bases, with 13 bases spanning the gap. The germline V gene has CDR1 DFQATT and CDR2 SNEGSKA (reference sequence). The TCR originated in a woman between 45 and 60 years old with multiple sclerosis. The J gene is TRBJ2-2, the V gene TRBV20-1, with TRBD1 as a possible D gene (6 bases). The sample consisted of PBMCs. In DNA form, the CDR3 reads TGCAGTGCTAGAGCTGGGGGCGAGGTCACCGGGGAGCTGTTTTTT. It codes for CSARAGGEVTGELFF.